Presented here are 5 T cell receptor beta chains from one specimen sequenced in a study of blood T cell repertoires in COVID-19. The protocol was immunoSEQ multiplex PCR, while the TCRdb copy is restricted to in-frame clones and leaves out a portion. The profile shows approximately 190,000 clones, 85% to 90% of them singletons. Sequenced sample: PBMCs or T cells enriched from blood (not recorded which). The source is a woman between 35 and 50 years old in a cohort exposed to, infected with or recovered from COVID-19 (not recorded which).

The V and J genes are TRBV28 and TRBJ1-2, with D perhaps matching TRBD1 (5 bases). CDR1 is MDHEN, CDR2 SYDVKM, per germline. The V and J ends lost 5 bases and 4 bases respectively, with 17 bases between them. CDR3 length: 15 residues. The CDR3 nucleotides read TGTGCCAGCAGTCCGACCAGGGAAAACGCCTATGGCTACACCTTC. It translates to CASSPTRENAYGYTF.

The chain uses TRBV30 and TRBJ2-7; possibly TRBD2 for D (6 bases). The CDR3 consists of 13 residues. Trimming shortened V by 4 bases and J by 5 bases, and 15 bases separated the two germline ends. Germline CDR1 and CDR2: GTSNPN and SVGIG (reference sequence). The CDR3 loop is CAWNGGSRDEQYF. DNA of the CDR3: TGTGCCTGGAACGGGGGTTCTAGAGACGAGCAGTACTTC.

The chain is built from TRBV19 and TRBJ2-7, with D possibly matching TRBD2 (5 bases). The CDR3 covers 12 residues. V lost 6 bases and J lost 3, with 9 bases in between. Looked up from germline, CDR1 is LNHDA and CDR2 is SQIVND (reference sequence). CDR3 nucleotides: TGTGCCAGTAGGGGAGTTTTCTACGAGCAGTACTTC. Its protein product is CASRGVFYEQYF.

This chain joins TRBV10-3 and TRBJ1-1, with D maybe TRBD1 (6 bases). The germline V gene has CDR1 ENHRY and CDR2 SYGVKD. This CDR3 has 13 amino acids. Deletions cut 3 bases from V and 2 bases from J, with 7 bases between. CDR3 in DNA: TGTGCCATCAGTGAACAGGGAAACACTGAAGCTTTCTTT. Amino acid sequence: CAISEQGNTEAFF.

V gene TRBV7-2 combines with J gene TRBJ1-4; unclear D gene. The length of the CDR3 is 15 residues. Deletions cut 1 base from V and 3 bases from J, with 9 bases between. The germline CDR1 and CDR2 sequences are SGHTA and FQGNSA. CDR3 sequence: CASSLVSQSNEKLFF. The CDR3 bases are TGTGCCAGCAGCTTAGTCTCTCAGTCTAATGAAAAACTGTTTTTT.